The 17 T cell receptor beta chains reported below all come from one sample, sequenced in a study of patients and donors after allogeneic stem cell transplantation. A single record per CDR3 protein comes from TCRdb applying MiXCR to the RT-PCR reads. The repertoire includes 150,000 to 200,000 distinct CDR3 sequences, about 40% of them detected once, and 33% sits in the top ten. The source material was blood, either unsorted or a sorted T cell fraction (not recorded which). These receptors came from a human donor who was either an allogeneic HSCT recipient or a stem cell or donor lymphocyte infusion donor (not recorded which). It is not recorded whose cells these are; they may come from a transplant donor.

A note on this clonotype: One end of the junction fails to match germline, which may point to a read error. The chain couples TRBV4-3 to TRBJ2-7, with 8 bases fitting TRBD1. The CDR3 runs 14 residues. The germline CDR1 and CDR2 sequences are LGHNA and YSLEER. The CDR3 DNA reads TGTGCCAGCAGCCAAGACAGGGGATCCTACGAGCAGTACTTC. Protein: CASSQDRGSYEQYF.

This clonotype was counted only a few times. The rearrangement joins TRBV27 to TRBJ1-6; D remains ambiguous. The germline V gene encodes CDR1 MNHEY and CDR2 SMNVEV (reference sequence). The CDR3 length is 12 residues. Trimming cost V 3 bases and J 7 bases, with 4 bases left between them. The CDR3 DNA sequence: TGTGCCAGCAGTTTGGGAAATTCACCCCTCCACTTT. Encoded protein: CASSLGNSPLHF.

The V and J genes are TRBV4-3 and TRBJ2-4, with 9 bases that match TRBD2. In germline, CDR1 is LGHNA, CDR2 YSLEER. This CDR3 has 15 residues. The V gene end was trimmed by 6 bases and the J gene end by 2 bases; junction bases not matched to a gene: 5. The CDR3 DNA follows: TGCGCCAGCAGTCCTAGCGGGGATTCCAAAAACATTCAGTACTTC. This codes for CASSPSGDSKNIQYF.

This clonotype was counted only a few times. The chain joins TRBV5-6 to TRBJ1-5; perhaps TRBD1 as D (6 bases). Germline CDR1 SGHDT, CDR2 YYEEEE. V was trimmed by 4 bases and J by 1 base, leaving 9 bases between them. The CDR3 has 14 amino acids. For the CDR3, the DNA is TGTGCCAGCAGCATACAGGGCAGCAATCAGCCCCAGCATTTT. This gives the protein CASSIQGSNQPQHF.

V and J are TRBV27 and TRBJ2-5, with a weak D call TRBD2 (6 bases). The CDR3 totals 15 residues. Germline-derived CDR1 and CDR2 are MNHEY and SMNVEV (reference sequence). Trimming removed 5 bases at V and 1 base at J, with 14 bases between. The CDR3 region is CASSQEGRGQETQYF. In DNA form, the CDR3 reads TGTGCCAGCAGTCAGGAGGGCCGGGGCCAAGAGACCCAGTACTTC.

The chain couples TRBV28 to TRBJ1-1; no clear D gene. This CDR3 region has 14 residues. V was pared by 8 bases and J by 12 bases, with 25 bases between. The germline V gene encodes CDR1 MDHEN and CDR2 SYDVKM. Here the CDR3 reads CASAPSGESDYTFF. CDR3 in DNA: TGTGCCAGCGCACCCAGCGGGGAGTCGGACTATACTTTCTTT.

This clonotype has a count of ten or more. V and J are TRBV7-9 and TRBJ1-1, with D possibly TRBD1 on 6 matching bases. This CDR3 is built from 15 residues. Deletions cut 7 bases from V and 4 bases from J, with 19 bases between. CDR1 and CDR2 from the germline V gene are SEHNR and FQNEAQ (reference sequence). The CDR3 coding sequence is TGTGCCAGCACCGAAACAGGGTTAGGGAGCACTGAAGCTTTCTTT. This translates into CASTETGLGSTEAFF.

The table lists this clonotype with a count of one. The V gene is TRBV6-5, the J gene TRBJ2-5; 9 positions match TRBD1. CDR1 MNHEY and CDR2 SVGAGI come from the germline V gene. J lost 5 bases, V lost 5 bases, and 9 bases had no gene match. This CDR3 is 15 amino acids long. The DNA for the CDR3 is TGTGCCAGCAGTAACCACAGGGGGCGAGAGGAGACCCAGTACTTC. The encoded protein is CASSNHRGREETQYF.

A few counts support this clonotype. The chain recombines TRBV21-1 with TRBJ1-2; the D call TRBD1 from the table was never checked on the DNA. TRBV21-1 is described as a pseudogene. The CDR3 extends over 15 amino acids. The CDR3 bases are TGTGCCAGCAGGACAGGGGGCAATCCTAACTATGGCTACACCTTC. Its translation is CASRTGGNPNYGYTF.

The chain couples TRBV5-1 to TRBJ2-2; TRBD2 is a possible D gene (5 bases). CDR3 length: 16 amino acids. Germline CDR1 and CDR2: SGHRS and YFSETQ. Trimming took off 0 bases at V and 0 bases at J, with 9 bases between the two ends. The CDR3 loop reads CASSLEAEANTGELFF. CDR3 sequence (DNA): TGCGCCAGCAGCTTGGAGGCGGAGGCGAACACCGGGGAGCTGTTTTTT.

This clonotype showed up just a few times. V and J are TRBV18 and TRBJ1-6, with TRBD1 matching 7 bases. The germline V gene has CDR1 KGHSH and CDR2 LQKENI. V was pared by 6 bases and J by 0 bases, with 2 bases of the junction left unmatched. CDR3 length: 15 amino acids. CDR3 protein: CASSGTVSYNSPLHF. The CDR3 bases are TGTGCCAGCTCTGGGACAGTCTCCTATAATTCACCCCTCCACTTT.

The rearrangement uses TRBV9 and TRBJ2-3; TRBD2 might be the D (5 bases). Trimming removed 4 bases from V and 0 bases from J, with 12 bases in between. Germline V gene sequence: CDR1 SGDLS, CDR2 YYNGEE. This CDR3 has 15 residues. The CDR3 reads CASSSRGYSTDTQYF. DNA of the CDR3: TGTGCCAGCAGCTCCCGAGGGTATAGCACAGATACGCAGTATTTT.

This clonotype showed up just a few times. This chain uses TRBV15 with TRBJ1-2; no firm D call. The germline V gene has CDR1 LNHNV and CDR2 YYDKDF (reference sequence). Between the trimmed V and J ends, which lost 0 bases and 2 bases, there was a span of 4 bases. The CDR3 contains 13 residues. CDR3 bases: TGTGCCACCAGCAGAGAAACAAACTATGGCTACACCTTC. Its protein is CATSRETNYGYTF. The variable domain in full, completed from reference TRBV15 and TRBJ1-2, reads DAMVIQNPRYQVTQFGKPVTLSCSQTLNHNVMYWYQQKSSQAPKLLFHYYDKDFNNEADTPDNFQSRRPNTSFCFLDIRSPGLGDTAMYLCATSRETNYGYTFGSGTRLTVV.

This clonotype was found once. The chain couples TRBV27 to TRBJ1-1; D may be TRBD1 (5 bases). Trimming took off 1 base at V and 1 base at J, with 10 bases between the two ends. The germline gives CDR1 MNHEY, CDR2 SMNVEV (reference sequence). The CDR3 spans 15 residues. CDR3 in amino acids: CASSLYGTGNTEAFF. In nucleotides, the CDR3 is TGTGCCAGCAGTTTATACGGGACGGGGAACACTGAAGCTTTCTTT.

This clonotype was seen only a few times. The rearrangement joins TRBV5-1 to TRBJ2-1, with TRBD2 matching 9 bases. Germline V gives CDR1 SGHRS, CDR2 YFSETQ. The CDR3 runs 17 residues. V lost 1 base to trimming and J lost 2 bases; unmatched junction nucleotides: 7. CDR3 protein: CASSLLASGNTYNEQFF. In DNA, the CDR3 is TGCGCCAGCAGCTTGTTGGCTAGCGGGAATACCTACAATGAGCAGTTCTTC.

CDR3 in DNA: TGTGCCAGCTCCCGCCGGACAGGGGAACAAGAGAGGGGGCACAACAATGAGCAGTTCTTC. This codes for CASSRRTGEQERGHNNEQFF. The V and J genes are TRBV18 and TRBJ2-1, with TRBD1 matching over 9 bases. Germline assignment: CDR1 KGHSH and CDR2 LQKENI. CDR3 length equals 20 residues. V dropped 6 bases and J dropped 5; count of bases not matched to a gene: 23. The full variable domain, in which reference TRBV18 and TRBJ2-1 provide the parts outside the CDR3, is NAGVMQNPRHLVRRRGQEARLRCSPMKGHSHVYWYRQLPEEGLKFMVYLQKENIIDESGMPKERFSAEFPKEGPSILRIQQVVRGDSAAYFCASSRRTGEQERGHNNEQFFGPGTRLTVL.

The chain joins TRBV7-2 to TRBJ1-5; D may be TRBD1 (5 bases). Looked up from germline, CDR1 is SGHTA and CDR2 is FQGNSA. The V and J ends lost 5 bases and 6 bases respectively, with 11 bases between them. CDR3 size: 13 residues. In DNA form, the CDR3 reads TGTGCCAGCAGCCTAATGGGGGTTCAGCCCCAGCATTTT. Protein sequence: CASSLMGVQPQHF.